The subject of this entry is one TCR beta chain. Its antigen is unknown. The CDR3 extends over 14 amino acids. Germline V CDR1 and CDR2: KGHSH, LQKENI. V was clipped by 2 bases and J by 1 base, with 9 bases between them. This sample was included in a study of Ad26.COV2.S vaccination and SARS-CoV-2 variants. Described treatment: 15 to 20 received Ad26.COV2.S at low or high dose, single or two shots; a few received placebo; per-sample allocation not given. Day 63 after the first injection of vaccine or placebo was the sampling time. Study-level findings and limits: Substantial breadth in spike-specific CD8+ and CD4+ T cell responses was reportedly seen after vaccination. Comparable non-spike TCR breadth was observed in vaccine and placebo recipients.

The assay was immunoSEQ multiplex PCR, and TCRdb's table has in-frame clones only and misses some. The table lists 400,000 to 450,000 clones, roughly 87% of them singletons, with less than 5.5% in the top ten. The source material was peripheral blood, sampled in a trial of Ad26.COV2.S vaccine versus placebo. The rearrangement uses TRBV18 and TRBJ2-7; the D gene is possibly TRBD2 (6 bases). This TCR was sampled from a person between 18 and 60 years old who received the Ad26.COV2.S COVID-19 vaccine or a placebo. As DNA, the CDR3 is TGTGCCAGCTCACCAGGGGAGGCTTCCTACGAGCAGTACTTC. This encodes CASSPGEASYEQYF. The variable domain in full, completed from reference TRBV18 and TRBJ2-7, reads NAGVMQNPRHLVRRRGQEARLRCSPMKGHSHVYWYRQLPEEGLKFMVYLQKENIIDESGMPKERFSAEFPKEGPSILRIQQVVRGDSAAYFCASSPGEASYEQYFGPGTRLTVT.